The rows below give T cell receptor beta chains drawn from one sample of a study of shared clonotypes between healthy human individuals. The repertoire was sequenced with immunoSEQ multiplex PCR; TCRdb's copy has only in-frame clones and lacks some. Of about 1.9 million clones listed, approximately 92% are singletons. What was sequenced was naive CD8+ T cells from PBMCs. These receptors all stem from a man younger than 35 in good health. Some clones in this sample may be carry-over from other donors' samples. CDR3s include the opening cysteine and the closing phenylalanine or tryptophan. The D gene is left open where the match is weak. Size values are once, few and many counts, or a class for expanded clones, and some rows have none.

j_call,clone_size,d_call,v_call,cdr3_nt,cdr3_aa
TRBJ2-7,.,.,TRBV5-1,TGCGCCAGCAGCTTCTACAGGGAATCCTACGAGCAGTACTTC,CASSFYRESYEQYF
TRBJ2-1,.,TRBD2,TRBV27,TGTGCCAGCAGTTTATTGTTAGCGGGAGTCGTTGATGAGCAGTTCTTC,CASSLLLAGVVDEQFF
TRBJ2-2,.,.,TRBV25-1,TGTGCCAGCAGTTGGGCCCGGGAGCTGTTTTTT,CASSWARELFF
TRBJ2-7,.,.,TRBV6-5,TGTGCCGCCACCGACACCTACTCCTACGAGCAGTACTTC,CAATDTYSYEQYF
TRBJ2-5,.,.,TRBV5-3,TGTGACCAACAGTGGGAGGTACAAGAGACCCAGTACTTC,CDQQWEVQETQYF
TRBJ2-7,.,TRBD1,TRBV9,TGTGCCAGCAGCAAAGGAGGACAGGGGGCATACGAGCAGTACTTC,CASSKGGQGAYEQYF
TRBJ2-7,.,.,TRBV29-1,TGCAGCGTTGAGGACCATCGGGGGTACGAGCAGTACTTC,CSVEDHRGYEQYF
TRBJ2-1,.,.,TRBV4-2,TGTGCCAGCAGCCAAGAAACCCTTGTGGTCATTGAGCAGTTCTTC,CASSQETLVVIEQFF
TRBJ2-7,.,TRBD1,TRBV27,TGTGCCAGCCGAATTCGACAGGGGGGCTTCTACGAGCAGTACTTC,CASRIRQGGFYEQYF
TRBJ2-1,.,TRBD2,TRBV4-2,TGTGCCAGCAGCCCACCGGAAGCGGGAACCTACAATGAGCAGTTCTTC,CASSPPEAGTYNEQFF
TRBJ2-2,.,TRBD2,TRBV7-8,TGTGCCAGCAGCCACCGTACAGCGGGAGATGCCACCGGGGAGCTGTTTTTT,CASSHRTAGDATGELFF
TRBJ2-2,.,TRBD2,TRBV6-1,TGTGCCAGCAGTCCGACTAGCAGTCCCGGGGAGCTGTTTTTT,CASSPTSSPGELFF
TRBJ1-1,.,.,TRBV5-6,TGTGCCAGCAGCTCATTTAACACTGAAGCTTTCTTT,CASSSFNTEAFF
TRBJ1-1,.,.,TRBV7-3,TGTGCCAGCAGCTTGCAACGTGGCACTGAAGCTTTCTTT,CASSLQRGTEAFF
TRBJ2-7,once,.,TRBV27,TGTGCCAGCAGTTTTGGAACTTACTACGAGCAGTACTTC,CASSFGTYYEQYF
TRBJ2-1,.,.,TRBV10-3,TGTGCCATACAGACCGACAGATACAATGAGCAGTTCTTC,CAIQTDRYNEQFF
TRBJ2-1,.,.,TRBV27,TGTGCCAGCAGTCCCCGTGAGCTCTCTGTGAATGAGCAGTTCTTC,CASSPRELSVNEQFF
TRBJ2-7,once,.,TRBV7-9,TGTGCCAGCAGCTCGGGGCGGGACCGACTCTACGAGCAGTACTTC,CASSSGRDRLYEQYF
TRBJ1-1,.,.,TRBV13,TGTGCCAGCAGCTTAGGAAGGGGGTACACTGAAGCTTTCTTT,CASSLGRGYTEAFF
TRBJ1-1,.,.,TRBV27,TGTGCCAGCAGTTTTGTGGGCACTGAAGCTTTCTTT,CASSFVGTEAFF
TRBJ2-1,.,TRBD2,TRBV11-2,TGTGCCAGCAGCTTAGGCCTAAGGACTAGCGGGCCCTACAATGAGCAGTTCTTC,CASSLGLRTSGPYNEQFF
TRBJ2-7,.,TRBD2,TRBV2,TGTGCCAGCAGTGAGCTAGCGGGAGTAGACGAGCAGTACTTC,CASSELAGVDEQYF
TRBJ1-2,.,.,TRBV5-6,TGTGCCAGCAGCTTGGGAGGTAAAGCTAACTATGGCTACACCTTC,CASSLGGKANYGYTF
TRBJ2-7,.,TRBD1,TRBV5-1,TGCGCCAGCAGCCTGGACAGGGGGCCGGTCGAGCAGTACTTC,CASSLDRGPVEQYF
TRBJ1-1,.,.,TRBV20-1,TGCAGTGCCCGCTTGGGTGCTTTCTTT,CSARLGAFF
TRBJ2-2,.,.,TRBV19,TGTGCTACACGACCGAGAGGCACCGGGGAGCTGTTTTTT,CATRPRGTGELFF
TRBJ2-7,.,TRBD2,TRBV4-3,TGCGCCAGCAGCCAAGATACTAGCGGGAGGTTCAAGCAGTACTTC,CASSQDTSGRFKQYF
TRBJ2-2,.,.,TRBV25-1,TGTGCCAGCAGTGAATGGGCGGGGAGGAACACCGGGGAGCTGTTTTTT,CASSEWAGRNTGELFF
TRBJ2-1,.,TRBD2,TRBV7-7,TGTGCCAGCAGCTCCCTAGCGGGAGTGGCGGATGAGCAGTTCTTC,CASSSLAGVADEQFF
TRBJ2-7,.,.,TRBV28,TGTGCCAGCAGTTTACTGTCCAGGGACGACCGAACCTCCTACGAGCAGTACTTC,CASSLLSRDDRTSYEQYF
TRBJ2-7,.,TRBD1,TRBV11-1,TGTGCCAGCAGCGTATGGACAGGGGTTTCCTACGAGCAGTACTTC,CASSVWTGVSYEQYF
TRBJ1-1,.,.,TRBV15,TGTGCCACCTCCTCTTTTAGAAAAGCGAACACTGAAGCTTTCTTT,CATSSFRKANTEAFF
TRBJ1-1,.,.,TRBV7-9,TGTGCCAGCACCGGAGGGGGGAACACTGAAGCTTTCTTT,CASTGGGNTEAFF
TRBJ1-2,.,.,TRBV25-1,TGTGCCAGCAGTGTATGGGGTGGCTACACCTTC,CASSVWGGYTF
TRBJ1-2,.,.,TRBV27,TGTGCCAGCAGTTTATCGAGCGTGGTCGGCTTTAACTATGGCTACACCTTC,CASSLSSVVGFNYGYTF
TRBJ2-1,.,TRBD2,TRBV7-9,TGTGCCAGCAGCTTAGGGACTAGCGAATACAATGAGCAGTTCTTC,CASSLGTSEYNEQFF
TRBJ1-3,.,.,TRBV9,TGTGCCAGCAGCGTAGATGGCAGCAGCTCTGGAAACACCATATATTTT,CASSVDGSSSGNTIYF
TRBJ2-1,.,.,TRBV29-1,TGCAGCGCCCTAAGAGCGACGAGCTCCTACAATGAGCAGTTCTTC,CSALRATSSYNEQFF
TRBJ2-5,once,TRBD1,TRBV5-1,TGCGCCAGCAGCTCCAGGGACAGCCTTCAAGAGACCCAGTACTTC,CASSSRDSLQETQYF
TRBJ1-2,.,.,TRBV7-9,TGTGCCAGCAATCTTACCCCAGCAGGCTACACCTTC,CASNLTPAGYTF
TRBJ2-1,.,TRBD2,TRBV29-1,TGCAGCGTTGAAGGGTCCTGGAGGACGGGAGGAACCTACAATGAGCAGTTCTTC,CSVEGSWRTGGTYNEQFF
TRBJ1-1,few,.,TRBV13,TGTGCCAGCAGCCCACGGACCTACCTTGGCACTGAAGCTTTCTTT,CASSPRTYLGTEAFF
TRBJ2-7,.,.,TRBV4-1,TGCGCCAGCAGCCCCCCCGGGGAGTACGAGCAGTACTTC,CASSPPGEYEQYF
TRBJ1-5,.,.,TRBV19,TGTGCCAGTAGTATCTTTAGGGGGAATCAGCCCCAGCATTTT,CASSIFRGNQPQHF
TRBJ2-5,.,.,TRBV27,TGTGCCAGCAGTTTAACGGTACCCGGCGCAGCCCAAGAGACCCAGTACTTC,CASSLTVPGAAQETQYF
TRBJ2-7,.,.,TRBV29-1,TGCAGCGCATTGGCCGGGGCCACTTACGAGCAGTACTTC,CSALAGATYEQYF
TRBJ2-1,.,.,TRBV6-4,TGTGCCAGCAGCGAAGAAGGGGCCCGGGGCAATGAGCAGTTCTTC,CASSEEGARGNEQFF
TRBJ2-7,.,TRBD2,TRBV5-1,TGCGCCAGCAGCTGGAGACTAGCGGGAGATCCCCTCTACGAGCAGTACTTC,CASSWRLAGDPLYEQYF
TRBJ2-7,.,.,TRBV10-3,TGTGCCATCAGTGCGGTGCCGGGGACAAGCTCCTACGAGCAGTACTTC,CAISAVPGTSSYEQYF
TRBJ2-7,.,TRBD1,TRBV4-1,TGCGCCAGCAGCCACAGAGACAGGGTCTACGAGCAGTACTTC,CASSHRDRVYEQYF